These 13 T cell receptor beta chains were all obtained from the same sample, sequenced in a study of T cell responses to AZD1222 COVID-19 vaccine. TCRdb's table, derived via immunoSEQ multiplex PCR, lists solely in-frame clones and lacks some. This table holds roughly 67,000 clones, about nine tenths found once. Sequenced material: peripheral blood, taken on day 0 of AZD1222 vaccination. The receptors stem from an adult in good health.

The chain carries TRBV6-6 and TRBJ2-1; 9 bases line up with TRBD1. The CDR3 has 15 amino acids. With V trimmed by 7 bases and J by 5 bases, 9 bases remained unmatched. Germline assignment: CDR1 MNHNY and CDR2 SVGAGI (reference sequence). The CDR3 nucleotides are TGTGCCAGCACGGGACAGGGAATGTTAAACAATGAGCAGTTCTTC. Protein: CASTGQGMLNNEQFF.

The rearrangement joins TRBV3-1 (or the pseudogene TRBV3-2) to TRBJ1-5, with a tentative D call TRBD1 (5 bases). Deletions cut 3 bases from V and 7 bases from J, with 13 bases between. The V gene's germline CDR1 is LGHDT and CDR2 YNNKEL (reference sequence). This CDR3 region has 14 residues. The CDR3 nucleotides are TGTGCCAGCAGCCAGATCCGGGGCGGGCAGCCCCAGCATTTT. Translating gives CASSQIRGGQPQHF.

The chain is built from TRBV15 and TRBJ2-3, with TRBD1 matching 9 bases. Per germline, CDR1 LNHNV and CDR2 YYDKDF (reference sequence). The CDR3 sequence is 16 residues long. After removal of 4 bases from V and 3 bases from J, the junction contained 8 bases not matched to a gene. CDR3 in DNA: TGTGCCACCAGCAAATCTCCGGGACAGGGTACAGATACGCAGTATTTT. Translating gives CATSKSPGQGTDTQYF.

This chain links TRBV4-1 with TRBJ2-5; D might be TRBD1 or TRBD2, each matching 5 bases. Germline assignment: CDR1 MGHRA and CDR2 YSYEKL. This CDR3 has 18 residues. V dropped 0 bases and J dropped 5 bases, with 22 bases sitting between them. CDR3: CASSQEGRGGEGLETQYF. In DNA form, the CDR3 reads TGCGCCAGCAGCCAAGAAGGAAGGGGTGGCGAGGGCTTGGAGACCCAGTACTTC.

The chain couples TRBV7-3 to TRBJ2-1; the D gene is possibly TRBD2 (7 bases). The CDR3 runs 15 residues. Trimming removed 2 bases from V and 2 bases from J, with 10 bases in between. Germline loops: CDR1 SGHTA, CDR2 FQGTGA. The CDR3 sequence is CASSLRGAAYNEQFF. CDR3 bases: TGTGCCAGCAGCTTACGGGGGGCGGCCTACAATGAGCAGTTCTTC.

This clone is a singleton in its sample. This chain links TRBV6-1 with TRBJ2-3; 8 bases fit TRBD1. This CDR3 has 17 amino acids. V dropped 2 bases and J dropped 0; count of bases not matched to a gene: 7. Germline CDR1 reads MNHNS; CDR2 reads SASEGT. The chain's CDR3 is CASSEYLRTGSTDTQYF. CDR3 DNA: TGTGCCAGCAGTGAATATCTGCGGACAGGGAGCACAGATACGCAGTATTTT.

V and J are TRBV7-9 and TRBJ1-3; 8 nucleotides match TRBD1. V shed 5 bases and J 4 bases; nucleotides not matched to a gene: 16. CDR3 length: 18 residues. Germline V gives CDR1 SEHNR, CDR2 FQNEAQ (reference sequence). CDR3 region: CASSPTGDRGAPGNTIYF. The CDR3, as DNA: TGTGCCAGCAGCCCAACCGGAGACAGGGGAGCGCCCGGAAACACCATATATTTT.

This chain links TRBV21-1 with TRBJ1-5. TRBV21-1 is a listed pseudogene. The CDR3 is 15 residues long. The CDR3 is CASSKGGGETQPQHF. The CDR3 DNA reads TGTGCCAGCAGCAAAGGAGGAGGAGAGACTCAGCCCCAGCATTTT.

This chain joins TRBV7-9 and TRBJ1-5; the D is unclear. Trimming took off 5 bases at V and 6 bases at J, with 11 bases between the two ends. Germline V CDR1 and CDR2: SEHNR, FQNEAQ (reference sequence). CDR3 length: 13 residues. CDR3 sequence reads: CASSDGGRQPQHF. CDR3 nucleotides: TGTGCCAGCAGCGACGGAGGACGTCAGCCCCAGCATTTT.

The V gene is TRBV5-6, the J gene TRBJ1-5; weak D call: TRBD1 (6 bases). The CDR3 has 19 residues. Between the trimmed V and J ends, which lost 0 bases and 1 base, there was a span of 20 bases. The germline V gene has CDR1 SGHDT and CDR2 YYEEEE. The CDR3, as DNA: TGTGCCAGCAGCTTGGTTGTGCAGGGGTTAGTTGTGAGCAATCAGCCCCAGCATTTT. Translation: CASSLVVQGLVVSNQPQHF.

The chain carries TRBV7-9 and TRBJ1-5, with D tentatively TRBD1 (6 bases). The CDR3 is made up of 15 amino acids. V was shortened by 5 bases and J by 6 bases, with 17 bases between the two germline ends. CDR1 and CDR2 from the germline V gene are SEHNR and FQNEAQ (reference sequence). CDR3 DNA: TGTGCCAGCAGCCAGGGGTCAAGGGGGGGTCAGCCCCAGCATTTT. Translation gives CASSQGSRGGQPQHF. The full variable domain, rest sourced from reference TRBV7-9 and TRBJ1-5, is DTGVSQNPRHKITKRGQNVTFRCDPISEHNRLYWYRQTLGQGPEFLTYFQNEAQLEKSRLLSDRFSAERPKGSFSTLEIQRTEQGDSAMYLCASSQGSRGGQPQHFGDGTRLSIL.

CDR3 region: CASSYAAGGVRNEQFF. As DNA, the CDR3 is TGTGCCAGCAGTTACGCGGCGGGAGGGGTTAGGAATGAGCAGTTCTTC. The chain couples TRBV6-2 or TRBV6-3 to TRBJ2-1, with 9 bases matching TRBD2. After removal of 2 bases from V and 7 bases from J, the junction contained 9 bases not matched to a gene. Germline V gene sequence: CDR1 MNHEY, CDR2 SVGEGT. This CDR3 is built from 16 residues.

This chain joins TRBV5-1 and TRBJ1-2; TRBD1 matches at 7 bases. The length of the CDR3 is 16 residues. The germline CDR1 and CDR2 sequences are SGHRS and YFSETQ. Trimming cost V 4 bases and J 5 bases; bases outside gene matches: 14. The CDR3 region is CASSTGTALRLYGYTF. The CDR3 DNA sequence: TGCGCCAGCAGCACCGGGACAGCGCTACGCTTATATGGCTACACCTTC.